The rows below give T cell receptor beta chains drawn from one sample of a study of cytomegalovirus exposure and HLA in healthy donors. Data came from immunoSEQ multiplex PCR; TCRdb stores just in-frame clones and leaves some out. This sample yields around 150,000 clones, of which approximately 80% are seen a single time; 9.7% belongs to the top ten. Material: PBMCs. These receptors came from a man aged 18 to 35 in good health and CMV-seropositive. Each CDR3 is given with its conserved first and last residue. The D gene is left open where the match is weak. Clone sizes are given selectively: once, few, many, or a class where the clone is expanded.

size,D,V,J,CDR3,DNA
once,TRBD1,TRBV5-1,TRBJ2-7,CASSVGGTVTSYEQYF,TGCGCCAGCAGCGTTGGTGGGACAGTGACTTCCTACGAGCAGTACTTC
once,.,TRBV6-1,TRBJ1-2,CASSEALAFPPQYGYTF,TGTGCCAGCAGTGAAGCCCTGGCGTTCCCTCCACAGTATGGCTACACCTTC
.,.,TRBV7-2,TRBJ2-6,CASSLARGSGANVLTF,TGTGCCAGCAGCTTAGCACGGGGCTCTGGGGCCAACGTCCTGACTTTC
once,.,TRBV5-4,TRBJ2-1,CASSLGRGLSSYNEQFF,TGTGCCAGCAGCTTGGGACGGGGGTTGAGCTCCTACAATGAGCAGTTCTTC
.,.,TRBV5-1,TRBJ1-5,CASSLDGRNQPQHF,TGCGCCAGCAGCTTGGACGGTCGCAATCAGCCCCAGCATTTT
.,.,TRBV4-2,TRBJ2-3,CASSPGTSGTDTQYF,TGTGCCAGCAGCCCCGGGACATCGGGCACAGATACGCAGTATTTT
.,TRBD1,TRBV27,TRBJ1-1,CASKLGRGHTEAFF,TGTGCCAGCAAGCTGGGCAGGGGGCACACTGAAGCTTTCTTT
.,.,TRBV9,TRBJ1-4,CASSVAAVGATNEKLLF,TGTGCCAGCAGCGTAGCAGCCGTGGGGGCAACTAATGAAAAACTGCTTTTT
.,TRBD1,TRBV5-1,TRBJ2-2,CASSLGDRGDLTGELFF,TGCGCCAGCAGCTTGGGGGACAGGGGGGACTTGACCGGGGAGCTGTTTTTT
.,TRBD1,TRBV25-1,TRBJ2-7,CASRGGQGNEQYF,TGTGCCAGCAGAGGGGGACAGGGGAACGAGCAGTACTTC
.,.,TRBV18,TRBJ2-2,CASSPTTGGHTGELFF,TGTGCCAGCTCACCGACGACGGGGGGCCACACCGGGGAGCTGTTTTTT
.,TRBD1,TRBV14,TRBJ2-5,CASSHMLGGGGETQYF,TGTGCCAGCAGCCACATGCTAGGGGGCGGCGGGGAGACCCAGTACTTC
.,.,TRBV28,TRBJ1-5,CASSSDSIADSSNQPQHF,TGTGCCAGCAGTTCCGACAGTATAGCCGATAGTAGCAATCAGCCCCAGCATTTT
.,.,TRBV2,TRBJ2-7,CASTQAAYEQYF,TGTGCCAGCACACAGGCGGCCTACGAGCAGTACTTC
.,.,TRBV11-2,TRBJ2-3,CASSSSAGRSTDTQYF,TGTGCCAGCAGCTCCAGCGCTGGCCGCAGCACAGATACGCAGTATTTT
.,.,TRBV6-1,TRBJ1-2,CASNPTGNYGYTF,TGTGCCAGCAACCCGACAGGAAACTATGGCTACACCTTC
.,.,TRBV19,TRBJ1-1,CASSIGGNTEAFF,TGTGCCAGTAGTATAGGCGGAAACACTGAAGCTTTCTTT
.,TRBD1,TRBV5-5,TRBJ1-4,CASSPLGGLDEKLFF,TGTGCCAGCAGCCCCTTAGGGGGCTTAGATGAAAAACTGTTTTTT
.,.,TRBV5-1,TRBJ2-2,CASSPFIGQGGNTGELFF,TGCGCCAGCAGCCCGTTCATCGGGCAGGGCGGGAACACCGGGGAGCTGTTTTTT
.,.,TRBV6-5,TRBJ2-7,CASSYQSARPYEQYF,TGTGCCAGCAGTTACCAGTCGGCCAGGCCCTACGAGCAGTACTTC
few,.,TRBV18,TRBJ2-4,CASSPPRSRGPKNIQYF,TGTGCCAGCTCACCACCAAGATCCCGGGGTCCCAAAAACATTCAGTACTTC
.,TRBD2,TRBV29-1,TRBJ2-7,CSVRPGTSGVSSYEQYF,TGCAGCGTCCGTCCCGGGACTAGCGGGGTAAGCTCCTACGAGCAGTACTTC
few,TRBD1,TRBV5-1,TRBJ1-2,CASSSGGPDNYVYTF,TGCGCCAGTAGTTCAGGGGGCCCTGATAACTATGTCTACACCTTC
.,.,TRBV6-1,TRBJ2-1,CASSDPGNEQFF,TGTGCCAGCAGTGACCCGGGCAATGAGCAGTTCTTC
few,.,TRBV10-3,TRBJ2-2,CAISPGAGTGELFF,TGTGCCATCAGTCCTGGGGCCGGCACCGGGGAGCTGTTTTTT
few,.,TRBV5-5,TRBJ1-2,CASSISGTVYGYTF,TGTGCCAGCAGTATTTCAGGTACCGTCTATGGCTACACCTTC
.,TRBD1,TRBV4-2,TRBJ1-2,CASSQDVGQRYGYTF,TGTGCCAGCAGCCAAGATGTGGGACAGCGCTATGGCTACACCTTC
once,.,TRBV4-2,TRBJ1-3,CASSRPLDRIDGLDTIYF,TGTGCCAGCAGCCGCCCACTTGACAGGATCGACGGCCTAGACACCATATATTTT
.,.,TRBV18,TRBJ2-2,CASSPDRPSGELFF,TGTGCCAGCTCACCAGACAGGCCCTCCGGGGAGCTGTTTTTT
.,.,TRBV30,TRBJ1-1,CAWSNSFQGSTEAFF,TGTGCCTGGAGTAATAGTTTTCAGGGGAGCACTGAAGCTTTCTTT
.,TRBD1,TRBV30,TRBJ2-2,CAWSMDRAGELFF,TGTGCCTGGAGTATGGACAGGGCTGGGGAGCTGTTTTTT
.,.,TRBV5-1,TRBJ2-7,CASSLAPGDWGNEQYF,TGCGCCAGCAGCTTGGCGCCGGGGGACTGGGGCAACGAGCAGTACTTC
.,TRBD2,TRBV4-2,TRBJ2-3,CASSQDGGTSGRVTQYF,TGTGCCAGCAGCCAAGACGGGGGGACTAGCGGGAGAGTTACGCAGTATTTT
.,.,TRBV18,TRBJ1-1,CASSPPSKNTEAFF,TGTGCCAGCTCACCACCTTCCAAGAACACTGAAGCTTTCTTT
.,TRBD1,TRBV7-2,TRBJ2-1,CASSLGQGGYNEQFF,TGTGCCAGCAGCTTAGGACAGGGGGGTTACAATGAGCAGTTCTTC
.,.,TRBV7-3,TRBJ1-1,CASSLKGDTEAFF,TGTGCCAGCAGCCTGAAGGGGGACACTGAAGCTTTCTTT
.,.,TRBV10-2,TRBJ2-5,CATRYGGEETQYF,TGCGCCACACGGTACGGTGGTGAAGAGACCCAGTACTTC
.,.,TRBV5-4,TRBJ1-5,CASSLGGTGHSNQPQHF,TGTGCCAGCAGCTTGGGCGGAACAGGACATAGCAATCAGCCCCAGCATTTT
.,TRBD2,TRBV2,TRBJ2-3,CASTLAGRTTDTQYF,TGTGCCAGCACGCTAGCGGGAAGGACGACAGATACGCAGTATTTT
.,TRBD1,TRBV5-5,TRBJ1-6,CASSSVPGQTDSPLHF,TGTGCCAGCAGCTCCGTGCCGGGACAGACCGATTCACCCCTCCACTTT
.,TRBD1,TRBV29-1,TRBJ1-2,CSVGQGLDYGYTF,TGCAGCGTAGGACAGGGGCTTGACTATGGCTACACCTTC
.,.,TRBV27,TRBJ2-1,CASSLVQDDNEQFF,TGTGCCAGCAGTTTAGTACAGGACGACAATGAGCAGTTCTTC
.,TRBD1,TRBV6-1,TRBJ2-7,CATGTGGEQYF,TGTGCCACCGGGACAGGGGGTGAGCAGTACTTC
.,TRBD1,TRBV14,TRBJ2-1,CASSFDRGINLVNEQFF,TGTGCCAGCAGCTTCGACAGGGGGATTAATCTGGTCAATGAGCAGTTCTTC
.,TRBD2,TRBV18,TRBJ2-2,CASSPRLAGNTGELFF,TGTGCCAGCTCACCTCGGCTAGCGGGAAATACCGGGGAGCTGTTTTTT
.,.,TRBV7-2,TRBJ1-5,CASSRTNFNQPQHF,TGTGCCAGCAGTCGGACAAACTTCAATCAGCCCCAGCATTTT
.,TRBD1,TRBV7-9,TRBJ2-1,CASSSRDRVNEQFF,TGTGCCAGCAGCTCTCGGGACAGGGTCAATGAGCAGTTCTTC
.,.,TRBV5-1,TRBJ1-1,CASSLGGGVNTEAFF,TGCGCCAGCAGCTTGGGAGGGGGAGTGAACACCGAAGCTTTCTTT